A selection of T cell receptor beta chains follows, all from one sample in a study of blood T cell repertoires in COVID-19. This table comes from immunoSEQ multiplex PCR, and its TCRdb copy is limited to in-frame clones, with some not included. The top ten hold more than 3% of the sample, which has approximately 150,000 clones, 80% to 90% seen once. Sequenced: peripheral blood. The receptor set was obtained from a man in his sixties or seventies with acute or convalescent COVID-19. The conserved cysteine and the conserved F or W are not part of the CDR3 here. A D gene is named only where the DNA matches it firmly. Rows may omit the clone size; those that give it use once, few, many or a size class.

18 - TRBJ1-4 TRBD1 TRBV4-3 ASSQETQGATFLRGEKLF
11 - TRBJ1-2 - TRBV6-5 ASRFTGHRGYT
13 once TRBJ1-1 TRBD1 TRBV5-6 ASSLFDRVNTEAF
18 - TRBJ1-1 TRBD1 TRBV7-3 ASSLKGQGAGPITNTEAF
11 - TRBJ1-5 - TRBV30 AWSVRGAQPQH
11 - TRBJ1-1 TRBD1 TRBV7-3 ASSTTGAAEAF
15 - TRBJ1-6 - TRBV2 ASSADSQSSYNSPLH
11 - TRBJ2-2 - TRBV9 ASSVGGFGELF
11 few TRBJ2-1 TRBD1 TRBV30 AWTGTGGWEQF
13 few TRBJ2-2 - TRBV5-1 ASSSQGAGTGELF
14 - TRBJ1-2 TRBD1 TRBV2 ASTILPGDSPHGYT
11 - TRBJ2-7 TRBD1 TRBV7-8 ASQRDRGGEQY
12 - TRBJ2-7 - TRBV28 ASRLTGSYYEQY
13 - TRBJ2-2 - TRBV27 ASSPGRQGTGELF
14 - TRBJ1-2 - TRBV7-9 ASSLAGRGANYGYT
12 - TRBJ2-3 TRBD2 TRBV9 ASSAGGSGDTQY
16 - TRBJ1-4 TRBD1 TRBV19 ASSISDRGARANEKLF
13 - TRBJ2-7 TRBD1 TRBV5-1 ASSLAQGPLYEQY
14 - TRBJ2-3 - TRBV3-1/TRBV3-2 ASSQERLPGADTQY
13 - TRBJ2-6 - TRBV2 ASSERGSGANVLT
12 - TRBJ2-7 - TRBV18 ASSPLHPPDEQY
13 - TRBJ2-1 TRBD2 TRBV7-2 ASSSNPRTSGQQF
13 - TRBJ2-7 TRBD2 TRBV7-2 ASSLLAGDWDEQY
15 - TRBJ1-2 - TRBV6-1 ASSARARQTANYGYT
13 once TRBJ1-5 TRBD1 TRBV6-5 ASSRTGGGNQPQH
13 - TRBJ2-1 - TRBV5-8 ASSMDTSSYNEQF
13 - TRBJ2-2 - TRBV15 ATSRVLATHRELF
13 - TRBJ2-1 - TRBV3-1/TRBV3-2 ASSQDGSSYNEQF
13 - TRBJ2-3 - TRBV24-1 ATIEGHPYTDTQY
10 once TRBJ2-3 - TRBV7-9 ASRRGTDTQY
15 - TRBJ1-2 - TRBV6-2/TRBV6-3 ASSPRRNDRLRYGYT
14 - TRBJ2-7 TRBD1 TRBV28 ASSLVTGGFPYEQY
13 - TRBJ2-5 - TRBV15 ATSETGQPLGTQY
14 - TRBJ2-3 TRBD1 TRBV24-1 ATSEPDRGGTGTQY
13 - TRBJ2-5 TRBD2 TRBV19 ASSSPHRGEETQY
14 - TRBJ2-2 - TRBV27 ASSTRGTANTGELF
17 - TRBJ2-3 TRBD2 TRBV5-3 ARSCRGVSGRAATDTQY
12 few TRBJ1-5 - TRBV28 ASGSPGAQQPQH
12 - TRBJ2-7 TRBD1 TRBV27 ASQPRQGGGEQY
12 - TRBJ2-4 - TRBV27 ASSLSSAKNIQY
13 - TRBJ2-2 TRBD1 TRBV5-6 ASSFRTGLTGELF
14 - TRBJ2-1 - TRBV7-9 ASSFQRELSYNEQF
11 - TRBJ1-2 - TRBV14 ASSQGTRYGYT
13 - TRBJ2-1 - TRBV5-8 ASSRGGGPYNEQF
9 - TRBJ2-1 - TRBV19 ASSHYNEQF
14 - TRBJ2-7 TRBD2 TRBV7-2 ASSPRTSGSGYEQY
9 - TRBJ1-5 - TRBV28 ASSPNQPQH
14 - TRBJ2-7 TRBD2 TRBV5-1 ASSLAGTSGAYEQY
14 - TRBJ2-1 TRBD2 TRBV7-2 ASRLGSSGYYNEQF
13 - TRBJ2-2 TRBD2 TRBV9 ASSGTSSNTGELF
14 - TRBJ2-3 TRBD2 TRBV5-1 ASSLAGGRAIDTQY
12 - TRBJ1-2 - TRBV25-1 ASSPIQGNYGYT
12 - TRBJ2-1 TRBD2 TRBV7-9 ASSEGLVADEQF
13 many TRBJ2-2 TRBD1 TRBV5-1 ASSFGTGNTGELF
11 once TRBJ2-7 - TRBV19 ASSATVSYEQY